This section outlines one T cell receptor (beta chain) sequence together with its context. What it binds is not known. The assay was immunoSEQ multiplex PCR, and TCRdb's table has in-frame clones only and misses some. Of about 84,000 clones listed, 75% to 95% are singletons. These data belong to a study of T cell responses to AZD1222 COVID-19 vaccine. Study-wide points: Along spike, vaccine-associated CD4 TCRs were found throughout, with dominance at 160-218 and 743-854. Targeting of unmutated variant regions was reportedly seen in nearly half of spike-specific TCRs. Spike-specific TCR breadth and depth grew following two AZD1222 doses. Donors were largely white British and mainly female; clonal diversity was possibly underestimated.

The CDR3 has 15 amino acids. Per the germline V gene, CDR1 is MNHEY and CDR2 is SMNVEV (reference sequence). V was pared by 3 bases and J by 3 bases, with 11 bases between. The chain couples TRBV27 to TRBJ2-2; possibly TRBD1 for D (5 bases). The TCR originated in an adult who received the AZD1222 COVID-19 vaccine. Sample: peripheral blood, taken 28 days after the second AZD1222 dose. The CDR3 nucleotides read TGTGCCAGCAGTTTGAGACAGCCTTACACCGGGGAGCTGTTTTTT. Amino acids: CASSLRQPYTGELFF.